This is a list of T cell receptor beta chains from one sample in a study of regulatory T cells in long-lasting Graves disease. TCRdb reanalysed the multiplex PCR reads using MiXCR and keeps one entry per CDR3 protein. The profile shows around 420,000 distinct CDR3 sequences, 14% to 15% of them singletons. These data were also reused for a study on T cells in Graves' hyperthyroidism and ophthalmopathy.

The source was peripheral blood mononuclear cells (PBMCs), collected at new diagnosis, from a patient treated with antithyroid drugs. These receptor sequences come from a middle-aged woman with Graves disease. Both conserved end residues are part of each CDR3. D genes are given only for firm matches. Expanded clones get a size class; other rows say once, few or many, or leave the size out.

length: 15; V: TRBV27; D: -; J: TRBJ2-6; size: -; DNA: TGTGCCAGCAGTTTATTTTTCTCTGGGGCCAACGTCCTGACTTTC; CDR3: CASSLFFSGANVLTF
length: 15; V: TRBV7-2; D: -; J: TRBJ2-1; size: many; DNA: TGTGCCAGCACCTTCCGAAGGGAACTCTACAATGAGCAGTTCTTC; CDR3: CASTFRRELYNEQFF
length: 16; V: TRBV7-9; D: -; J: TRBJ2-1; size: many; DNA: TGTGCCAGCAGCTTAGGGGGCGGTCCCGGACGGGATGAGCAGTTCTTC; CDR3: CASSLGGGPGRDEQFF
length: 14; V: TRBV28; D: TRBD1; J: TRBJ2-7; size: many; DNA: TGTGCCAGCAGTTTTGGCGGACAGGGTGGCGAGCAGTACTTC; CDR3: CASSFGGQGGEQYF
length: 14; V: TRBV12-5; D: -; J: TRBJ2-5; size: many; DNA: TGTGCTAGTGGCCCAGACCCTACCCAAGAGACCCAGTACTTC; CDR3: CASGPDPTQETQYF
length: 16; V: TRBV12-3/TRBV12-4; D: TRBD2; J: TRBJ2-1; size: -; DNA: TGTGCCAGCAGTCCTACTAGCGGGATTATACGGTATGAGCAGTTCTTC; CDR3: CASSPTSGIIRYEQFF
length: 13; V: TRBV25-1; D: -; J: TRBJ2-7; size: few; DNA: TGTGCCAGCACACCCGGGGCCCCCTACGAGCAGTACTTC; CDR3: CASTPGAPYEQYF
length: 14; V: TRBV6-2/TRBV6-3; D: TRBD1; J: TRBJ1-1; size: few; DNA: TGTGCCAGCAGTGGCAGGGGGCTTAACACTGAAGCTTTCTTT; CDR3: CASSGRGLNTEAFF
length: 15; V: TRBV12-3/TRBV12-4; D: -; J: TRBJ1-1; size: many; DNA: TGTGCCAGCAGTCCTCCGGGAGGGCGGGTCACTGAAGCTTTCTTT; CDR3: CASSPPGGRVTEAFF
length: 13; V: TRBV6-2/TRBV6-3; D: -; J: TRBJ2-7; size: once; DNA: TGTGCCAGCAGCACCGAGCAGATTTACGAGCAGTACTTC; CDR3: CASSTEQIYEQYF
length: 16; V: TRBV6-1; D: -; J: TRBJ1-5; size: many; DNA: TGTGCCAGCAGTGTGGACAATCTCGGCGGCAATCAGCCCCAGCATTTT; CDR3: CASSVDNLGGNQPQHF
length: 13; V: TRBV13; D: -; J: TRBJ1-2; size: many; DNA: TGTGCCAGCAGCCTCCGGACGCCTTATGGCTACACCTTC; CDR3: CASSLRTPYGYTF
length: 12; V: TRBV29-1; D: -; J: TRBJ1-2; size: -; DNA: TGCAGCGTTGATCAGGGGAACTATGGCTACACCTTC; CDR3: CSVDQGNYGYTF
length: 13; V: TRBV7-8; D: TRBD2; J: TRBJ2-3; size: -; DNA: TGTGCCAGCAGCGCTAGCGGGAGCGCTACGCAGTATTTT; CDR3: CASSASGSATQYF
length: 16; V: TRBV27; D: -; J: TRBJ2-3; size: many; DNA: TGTGCCAGCAGTTTAGAGGGGTCGTTTCGCACAGATACGCAGTATTTT; CDR3: CASSLEGSFRTDTQYF
length: 13; V: TRBV6-5; D: -; J: TRBJ1-5; size: many; DNA: TGTGCCAGCAGTTACTCGGTCGGGCAGCCCCAGCATTTT; CDR3: CASSYSVGQPQHF
length: 15; V: TRBV19; D: -; J: TRBJ2-1; size: many; DNA: TGTGCCAGTAGTATTGCAGGATTACAAATCAATGAGCAGTTCTTC; CDR3: CASSIAGLQINEQFF
length: 14; V: TRBV3-1; D: -; J: TRBJ2-1; size: many; DNA: TGTGCCAGCGGGTACTCGAGCTCCTACAATGAGCAGTTCTTC; CDR3: CASGYSSSYNEQFF
length: 13; V: TRBV7-9; D: -; J: TRBJ2-3; size: -; DNA: TGTGCCAGCAGCTCATATAGCACAGATACGCAGTATTTT; CDR3: CASSSYSTDTQYF
length: 16; V: TRBV11-2; D: TRBD1; J: TRBJ2-1; size: many; DNA: TGTGCCAGCAGCACCGGGGTGGGACAGGCGGGAAATGAGCAGTTCTTC; CDR3: CASSTGVGQAGNEQFF
length: 17; V: TRBV18; D: TRBD1; J: TRBJ2-1; size: -; DNA: TGTGCCAGCTCACCTTTCGGACAGGGAAGGACCTACAATGAGCAGTTCTTC; CDR3: CASSPFGQGRTYNEQFF
length: 16; V: TRBV13; D: TRBD2; J: TRBJ2-5; size: -; DNA: TGTGCCAGCAGCTCCGGACTAGCGGGAGAGAGGGAGACCCAGTACTTC; CDR3: CASSSGLAGERETQYF